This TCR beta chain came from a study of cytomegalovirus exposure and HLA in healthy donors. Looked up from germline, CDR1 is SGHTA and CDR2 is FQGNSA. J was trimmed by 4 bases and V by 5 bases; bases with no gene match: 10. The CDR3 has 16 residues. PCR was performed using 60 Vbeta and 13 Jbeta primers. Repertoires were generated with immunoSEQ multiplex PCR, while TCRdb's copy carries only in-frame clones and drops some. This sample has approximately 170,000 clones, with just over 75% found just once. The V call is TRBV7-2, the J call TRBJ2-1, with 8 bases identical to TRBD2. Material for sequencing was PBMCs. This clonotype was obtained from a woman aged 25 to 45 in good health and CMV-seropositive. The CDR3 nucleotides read TGTGCCAGCAGCCAGCCCGGGGCGGGGGGTTACAATGAGCAGTTCTTC. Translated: CASSQPGAGGYNEQFF.